The 5 T cell receptor beta chains below come from one sample, sequenced in a study of shared clonotypes between healthy human individuals. The naive CD8 population came from CD45RO-negative cells selected for CCR7, without terminally differentiated effector memory CD45RA+ cells. The repertoire was sequenced with immunoSEQ multiplex PCR; TCRdb's copy has only in-frame clones and lacks some. This sample has about 2.1 million clones, with approximately 94% found just once. Sample: naive CD8+ T cells from PBMCs. The origin of the receptors is a young man in good health. Some clones in this sample may be carry-over from other donors' samples.

The rearrangement uses TRBV7-9 and TRBJ2-7, with no clear D. With 3 bases removed from V and 1 base from J, the gap between germline ends came to 10 bases. This CDR3 is built from 14 residues. Germline CDR1 SEHNR, CDR2 FQNEAQ (reference sequence). CDR3 bases: TGTGCCAGCAGCTTTCCCCAAGGATCCTACGAGCAGTACTTC. The encoded protein is CASSFPQGSYEQYF.

V usage is TRBV27 and J usage is TRBJ2-7; D gene ambiguous. The CDR3 length is 14 residues. The germline V and J ends were trimmed by 3 bases and 4 bases, with 13 bases remaining between them. Germline values: CDR1 MNHEY, CDR2 SMNVEV (reference sequence). CDR3 protein: CASSFSGPRYEQYF. The CDR3 coding sequence is TGTGCCAGCAGTTTTTCTGGACCGCGTTACGAGCAGTACTTC.

The rearrangement joins TRBV29-1 to TRBJ1-1; D is possibly TRBD1 (6 bases). The ends were cut back, 0 bases at V and 4 bases at J, with 12 bases in the middle. CDR3 length: 14 residues. Germline CDR1 and CDR2: SQVTM and ANQGSEA. CDR3 DNA sequence: TGCAGCGTTGAAGACGGGGCAGGGGTCACTGAAGCTTTCTTT. Residues: CSVEDGAGVTEAFF.

A single count supports this clone. The chain employs TRBV4-3 and TRBJ1-2; D gene ambiguous. CDR3 length equals 15 residues. Trimming cost V 3 bases and J 8 bases, with 19 bases left between them. The germline gives CDR1 LGHNA, CDR2 YSLEER. CDR3 region: CASSHESTGWEGYTF. The CDR3, as DNA: TGCGCCAGCAGCCACGAGAGTACGGGCTGGGAGGGCTACACCTTC.

The table lists this clone with a count of one. The same CDR3 is also encoded by other DNA sequences in this sample. The chain uses TRBV13 and TRBJ2-5, with unresolved D. The CDR3 has 11 residues. V was shortened by 5 bases and J by 3 bases, with 4 bases between the two germline ends. Looked up from germline, CDR1 is PRHDT and CDR2 is FYEKMQ (reference sequence). The CDR3 DNA is TGTGCCAGCAGCCTAGAAGAGACCCAGTACTTC. Translation gives CASSLEETQYF. The full variable domain, in which reference TRBV13 and TRBJ2-5 provide the parts outside the CDR3, is AAGVIQSPRHLIKEKRETATLKCYPIPRHDTVYWYQQGPGQDPQFLISFYEKMQSDKGSIPDRFSAQQFSDYHSELNMSSLELGDSALYFCASSLEETQYFGPGTRLLVL.